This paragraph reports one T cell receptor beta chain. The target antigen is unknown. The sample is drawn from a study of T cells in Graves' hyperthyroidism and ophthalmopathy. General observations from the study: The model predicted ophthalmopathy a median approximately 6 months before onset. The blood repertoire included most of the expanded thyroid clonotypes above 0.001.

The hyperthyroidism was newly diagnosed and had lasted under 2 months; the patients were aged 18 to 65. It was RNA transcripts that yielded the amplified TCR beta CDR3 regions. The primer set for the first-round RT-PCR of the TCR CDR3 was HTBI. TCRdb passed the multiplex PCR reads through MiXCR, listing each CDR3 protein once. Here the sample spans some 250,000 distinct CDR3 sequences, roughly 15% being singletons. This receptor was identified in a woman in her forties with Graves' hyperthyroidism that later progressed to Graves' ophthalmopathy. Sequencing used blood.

The CDR3 nucleotides read TGTGCCAGCAGCCCCCATGGAAATGGCTACACCTTC. It codes for CASSPHGNGYTF. This sequence joins TRBV28 and TRBJ1-2; no clear D gene. This CDR3 has 12 amino acids. V dropped 6 bases and J dropped 6 bases, with 11 bases sitting between them. CDR1 is MDHEN, CDR2 SYDVKM, per germline.